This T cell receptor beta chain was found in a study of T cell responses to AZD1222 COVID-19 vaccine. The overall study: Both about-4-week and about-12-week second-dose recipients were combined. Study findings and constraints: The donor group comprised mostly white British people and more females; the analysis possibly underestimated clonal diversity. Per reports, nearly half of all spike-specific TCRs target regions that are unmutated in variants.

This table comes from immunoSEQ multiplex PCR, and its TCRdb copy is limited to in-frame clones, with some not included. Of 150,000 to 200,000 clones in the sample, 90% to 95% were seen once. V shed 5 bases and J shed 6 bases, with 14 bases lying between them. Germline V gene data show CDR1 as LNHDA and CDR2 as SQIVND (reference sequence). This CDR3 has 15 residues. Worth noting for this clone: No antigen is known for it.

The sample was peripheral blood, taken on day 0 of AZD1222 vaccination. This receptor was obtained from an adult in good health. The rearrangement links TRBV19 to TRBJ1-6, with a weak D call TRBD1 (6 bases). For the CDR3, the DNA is TGTGCCAGTAGTCCTCGGACAGAGATTAATTCACCCCTCCACTTT. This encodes CASSPRTEINSPLHF.